The 20 T cell receptor beta chains below all came from one sample that was sequenced in a study of OX40 agonist ivuxolimab in advanced cancers. This table comes from immunoSEQ multiplex PCR, and its TCRdb copy is limited to in-frame clones, with some not included. The data hold more than 50,000 clones, with about four fifths observed a single time. Material: CD4+ or CD8+ T cells sorted from blood, obtained in a trial of the OX40 agonist ivuxolimab. These receptors came from an adult with an advanced solid tumor such as melanoma, head and neck, liver or kidney cancer.

This clone was recorded once. CDR3 sequence reads: CASRDRSNEKLFF. The CDR3 DNA sequence: TGTGCCAGCAGAGACAGGTCCAATGAAAAACTGTTTTTT. J is TRBJ1-4 and V is TRBV28; D might be TRBD1 (6 bases). The V end was cut by 6 bases, the J end by 5 bases, with 10 bases between. Germline CDR1 reads MDHEN; CDR2 reads SYDVKM. The CDR3 runs 13 residues.

CDR3 in DNA: TGTGCCAGCAGTCCCGTTAGGGGACTGAATGGGGGAGGAGTCAATGAGCAGTTCTTC. This translates into CASSPVRGLNGGGVNEQFF. This rearrangement joins TRBV28 to TRBJ2-1, with D perhaps matching TRBD2 (6 bases). This CDR3 is 19 amino acids long. V was trimmed by 5 bases and J by 6 bases, leaving 29 bases between them. Germline V gene lookup returns CDR1 MDHEN and CDR2 SYDVKM.

This clone was observed a few times. This sequence joins TRBV5-1 and TRBJ1-1, with D unclear. V dropped 4 bases and J dropped 0 bases, with 10 bases sitting between them. Germline V CDR1 and CDR2: SGHRS, YFSETQ. The CDR3 totals 14 residues. CDR3 amino acids: CASSPNTVNTEAFF. DNA for the CDR3: TGCGCCAGCAGCCCCAATACAGTGAACACTGAAGCTTTCTTT.

The chain is built from TRBV6-1 and TRBJ1-5; no clear D. V shed 2 bases and J shed 7 bases, with 9 bases lying between them. Germline CDR1 reads MNHNS; CDR2 reads SASEGT. The CDR3 contains 13 residues. The CDR3 loop is CASSEPVGQPQHF. The CDR3, as DNA: TGTGCCAGCAGTGAACCCGTTGGGCAGCCCCAGCATTTT.

V is TRBV18 and J is TRBJ2-3; 9 bases match TRBD1. CDR3 length: 15 residues. The germline gives CDR1 KGHSH, CDR2 LQKENI. J was trimmed by 6 bases and V by 6 bases; bases with no gene match: 10. The CDR3 loop is CASSPGTGSTDTQYF. CDR3 nucleotide sequence: TGTGCCAGCTCGCCCGGGACAGGGAGTACGGATACGCAGTATTTT.

The chain recombines TRBV7-2 with TRBJ1-6; no reliable D call. Trimming pared 5 bases from V and 7 bases from J, leaving 9 bases between. The CDR3 loop spans 13 amino acids. Per the germline V gene, CDR1 is SGHTA and CDR2 is FQGNSA. DNA of the CDR3: TGTGCCAGCAGCCGGGATGGGAATTCACCCCTCCACTTT. Protein product: CASSRDGNSPLHF.

The rearrangement joins TRBV19 to TRBJ2-2; 14 nucleotides match TRBD2. Germline lookup yields CDR1 LNHDA and CDR2 SQIVND (reference sequence). J lost 9 bases, V lost 8 bases, and 5 bases had no gene match. This CDR3 is built from 14 residues. The CDR3 loop is CASVTSGGARELFF. DNA for the CDR3: TGTGCCAGTGTGACTAGCGGGGGGGCGCGGGAGCTGTTTTTT.

The genes are TRBV10-3 and TRBJ2-1; possible D gene TRBD1, 5 bases. V was cut by 2 bases and J by 0 bases, with 11 bases left in between. CDR1 and CDR2 (germline): ENHRY, SYGVKD. This CDR3 comprises 16 residues. The CDR3 sequence is CAISEPGPLSYNEQFF. The CDR3 DNA follows: TGTGCCATCAGTGAGCCAGGGCCCCTCTCCTACAATGAGCAGTTCTTC.

The CDR3 nucleotides are TGTGCCAGCACCGTGGGGGGGCGCGGGAAAGAGACCCAGTACTTC. It yields the protein CASTVGGRGKETQYF. The chain employs TRBV7-2 and TRBJ2-5, with D possibly TRBD2 on 7 matching bases. Germline loops: CDR1 SGHTA, CDR2 FQGNSA. The CDR3 contains 15 residues. V lost 7 bases to trimming and J lost 3 bases, with 18 bases between them.

This clone was seen more than once but under ten times. J is TRBJ1-1 and V is TRBV6-5; D is undetermined. CDR1 is MNHEY and CDR2 is SVGAGI in the germline V gene. Trimming removed 3 bases from V and 3 bases from J, with 8 bases in between. The CDR3 is 13 residues long. The DNA of the CDR3 is TGTGCCAGCAGTTATTCGGAGGACACTGAAGCTTTCTTT. Translating gives CASSYSEDTEAFF.

V is TRBV18 and J is TRBJ1-2; 8 bases fit TRBD1. The ends lost 4 bases at V and 7 bases at J; junction bases unmatched: 5. The CDR3 length is 13 residues. Germline V lookup: CDR1 KGHSH, CDR2 LQKENI. The CDR3 nucleotides are TGTGCCAGCTCACAGGGACAGGAGGGTGGCTACACCTTC. Protein sequence: CASSQGQEGGYTF.

The V gene is TRBV7-9, the J gene TRBJ2-5; 9 nucleotides match TRBD1. This CDR3 has 14 amino acids. Germline CDR1 is SEHNR and CDR2 is FQNEAQ (reference sequence). The V segment lost 5 bases and the J segment 4 bases; nucleotides outside the gene matches: 5. In DNA, the CDR3 is TGTGCCAGCAGCATATCGACAGGGGGAGAGACCCAGTACTTC. It yields the protein CASSISTGGETQYF.

This chain joins TRBV29-1 and TRBJ1-3, with D tentatively TRBD1 (6 bases). The V gene's germline CDR1 is SQVTM and CDR2 ANQGSEA. V lost 8 bases, J lost 1 base, and 15 bases lay in between. This CDR3 has 14 amino acids. The CDR3, as DNA: TGCAGCTGGAGGGGGTGGGCGTCTGGAAACACCATATATTTT. It specifies CSWRGWASGNTIYF.

This clone was counted a few times. The chain joins TRBV7-2 to TRBJ1-2; unclear D gene. Trimming took 1 base from V and 6 from J, leaving 18 bases between them. Germline V gives CDR1 SGHTA, CDR2 FQGNSA. The CDR3 runs to 16 residues. The CDR3 region has the DNA TGTGCCAGCAGCTTAGAGGGTAAAGGAGGGAGAAATGGCTACACCTTC. Protein: CASSLEGKGGRNGYTF.

This clone was seen only once. The V call is TRBV4-3, the J call TRBJ1-2; weak D call: TRBD1 (6 bases). The germline V gene has CDR1 LGHNA and CDR2 YSLEER. The CDR3 length is 16 residues. V was shortened by 3 bases and J by 3 bases, with 17 bases between the two germline ends. CDR3 in DNA: TGCGCCAGCAGCCAGGGGGGCACCCAAGAGGACTATGGCTACACCTTC. It is translated as CASSQGGTQEDYGYTF.

A note on this clone: A read error may produce the germline difference seen at one junction end. This rearrangement joins TRBV6-4 to TRBJ1-5; D possibly corresponds to TRBD1 (5 bases). The germline gives CDR1 MRHNA, CDR2 SNTAGT. This CDR3 is 17 amino acids long. DNA of the CDR3: TGTGCCAGCAGTTACTCGGTCACCCCGGGGGGCAATCAGCCCCAGCATTTT. Translating it yields CASSYSVTPGGNQPQHF.

The rearrangement joins TRBV5-1 to TRBJ1-2; possible D gene TRBD1, 6 bases. The germline V gene has CDR1 SGHRS and CDR2 YFSETQ. V lost 4 bases and J 2 bases, leaving 30 bases between the germline ends. The CDR3 totals 20 residues. The CDR3 DNA reads TGCGCCAGCAGCCTAGGTTTCCCCCAGATGCAGGGGCTCTTCAACTATGGCTACACCTTC. Translation: CASSLGFPQMQGLFNYGYTF.

The rearrangement uses TRBV28 and TRBJ1-2; possible D gene TRBD1, 5 bases. This CDR3 region has 12 residues. V gave up 6 bases and J gave up 8 bases, with 13 bases separating them. The V gene's germline CDR1 is MDHEN and CDR2 SYDVKM. This chain's CDR3 is CASRQGVGGYTF. In DNA, the CDR3 is TGTGCCAGCAGGCAGGGCGTAGGAGGCTACACCTTC.

V is TRBV11-3 and J is TRBJ2-7; D remains unclear. The CDR3 length is 14 residues. Germline V gene data show CDR1 as SGHNT and CDR2 as YENEEA. Trimming cost V 0 bases and J 5 bases, with 11 bases left between them. The CDR3 bases are TGTGCCAGCAGCTTAGATCGGCCGCCAAACGAGCAGTACTTC. Protein: CASSLDRPPNEQYF.

The chain recombines TRBV28 with TRBJ1-2; D is perhaps TRBD1 (6 bases). Germline V CDR1 and CDR2: MDHEN, SYDVKM. The CDR3 length is 14 residues. V was clipped by 5 bases and J by 3 bases, with 13 bases between them. The CDR3 here is CASSPAGAHYGYTF. The CDR3 DNA follows: TGTGCCAGCAGTCCAGCAGGGGCTCACTATGGCTACACCTTC.